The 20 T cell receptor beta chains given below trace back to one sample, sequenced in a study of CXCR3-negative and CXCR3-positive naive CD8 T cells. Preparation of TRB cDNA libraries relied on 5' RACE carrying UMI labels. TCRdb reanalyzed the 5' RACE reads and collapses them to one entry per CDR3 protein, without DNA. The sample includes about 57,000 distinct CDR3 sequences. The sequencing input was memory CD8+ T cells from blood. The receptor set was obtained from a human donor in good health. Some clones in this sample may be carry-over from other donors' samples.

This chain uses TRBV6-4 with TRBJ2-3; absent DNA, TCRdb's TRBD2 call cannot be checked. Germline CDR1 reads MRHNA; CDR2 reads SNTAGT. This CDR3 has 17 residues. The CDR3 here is CASSDSMAGGTRDTQYF.

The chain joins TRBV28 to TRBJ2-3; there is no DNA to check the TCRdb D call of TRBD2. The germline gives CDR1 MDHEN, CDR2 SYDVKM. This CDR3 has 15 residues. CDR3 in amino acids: CGSSSGGPDTDTQYF.

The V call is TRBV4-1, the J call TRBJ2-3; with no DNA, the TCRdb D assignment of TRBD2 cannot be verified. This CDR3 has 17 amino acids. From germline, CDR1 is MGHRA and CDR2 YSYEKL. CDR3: CASSRLTSGTATDTQYF.

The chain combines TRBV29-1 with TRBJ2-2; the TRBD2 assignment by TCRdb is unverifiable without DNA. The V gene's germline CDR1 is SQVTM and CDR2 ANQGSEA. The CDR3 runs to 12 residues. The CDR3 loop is CSVEALVGELFF.

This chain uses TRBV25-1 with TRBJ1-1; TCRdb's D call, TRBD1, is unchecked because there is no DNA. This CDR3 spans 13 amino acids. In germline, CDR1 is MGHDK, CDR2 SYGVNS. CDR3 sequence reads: CASSEGAGTEAFF.

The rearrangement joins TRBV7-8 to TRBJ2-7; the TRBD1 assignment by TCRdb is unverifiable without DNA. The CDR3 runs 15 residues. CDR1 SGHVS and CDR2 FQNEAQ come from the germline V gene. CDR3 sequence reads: CASSRAVGPLYEQYF.

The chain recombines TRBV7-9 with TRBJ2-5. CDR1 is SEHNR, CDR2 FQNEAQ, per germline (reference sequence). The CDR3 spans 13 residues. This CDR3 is CASRETGQETQYF.

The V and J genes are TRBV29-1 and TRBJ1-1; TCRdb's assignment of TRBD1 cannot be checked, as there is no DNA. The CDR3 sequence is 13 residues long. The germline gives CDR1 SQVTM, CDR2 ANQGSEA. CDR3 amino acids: CSVRQPMNTEAFF. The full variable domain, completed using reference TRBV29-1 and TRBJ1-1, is SAVISQKPSRDICQRGTSLTIQCQVDSQVTMMFWYRQQPGQSLTLIATANQGSEATYESGFVIDKFPISRPNLTFSTLTVSNMSPEDSSIYLCSVRQPMNTEAFFGQGTRLTVV.

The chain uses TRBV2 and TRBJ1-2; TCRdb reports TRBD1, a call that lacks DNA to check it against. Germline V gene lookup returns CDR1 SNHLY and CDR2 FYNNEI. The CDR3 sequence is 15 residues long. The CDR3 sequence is CASRTTGSANYGYTF.

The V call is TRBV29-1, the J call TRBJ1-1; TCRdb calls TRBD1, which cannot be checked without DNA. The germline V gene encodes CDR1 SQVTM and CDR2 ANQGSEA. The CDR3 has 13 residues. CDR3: CSAKGGGNTEAFF.

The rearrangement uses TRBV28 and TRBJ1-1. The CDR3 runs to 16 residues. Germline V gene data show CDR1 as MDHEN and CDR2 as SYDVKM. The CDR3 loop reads CASLDALRGVRTEAFF.

The CDR3 region is CASSLLGTGGPYYGYTF. This chain links TRBV27 with TRBJ1-2; TCRdb's D call of TRBD1 is untestable without DNA. CDR1 is MNHEY, CDR2 SMNVEV, per germline (reference sequence). The CDR3 contains 17 residues.

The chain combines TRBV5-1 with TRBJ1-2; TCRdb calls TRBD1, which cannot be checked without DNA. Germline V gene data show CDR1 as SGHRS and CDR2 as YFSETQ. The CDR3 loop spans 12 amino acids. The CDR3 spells CASSDDSYGYTF.

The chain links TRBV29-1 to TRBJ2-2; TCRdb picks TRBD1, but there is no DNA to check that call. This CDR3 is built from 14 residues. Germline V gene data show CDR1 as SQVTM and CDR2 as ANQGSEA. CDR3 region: CSVARTDNTGELFF.

The CDR3 region is CASSSNRDTGELFF. The V call is TRBV7-7, the J call TRBJ2-2; the TCRdb D gene call, TRBD1, has no DNA to confirm it. The CDR3 spans 14 residues. The germline V gene encodes CDR1 SSHAT and CDR2 FNYEAQ (reference sequence).

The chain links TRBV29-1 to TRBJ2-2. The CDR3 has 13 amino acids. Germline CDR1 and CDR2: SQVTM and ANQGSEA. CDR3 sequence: CSVVVANTGELFF.

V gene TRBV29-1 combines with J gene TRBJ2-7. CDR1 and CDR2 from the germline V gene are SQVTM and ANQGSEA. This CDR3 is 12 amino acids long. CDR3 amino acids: CSVVANSYEQYF.

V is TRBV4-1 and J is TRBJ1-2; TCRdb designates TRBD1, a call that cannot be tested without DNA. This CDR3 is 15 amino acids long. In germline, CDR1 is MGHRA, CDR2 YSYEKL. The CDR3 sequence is CASSPREGDSYGYTF.

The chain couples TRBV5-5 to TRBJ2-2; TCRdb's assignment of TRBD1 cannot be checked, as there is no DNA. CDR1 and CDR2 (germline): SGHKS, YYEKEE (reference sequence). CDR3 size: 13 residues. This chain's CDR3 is CASIPGGTGELFF.

CDR3 residues: CASSLTGGYEQYF. This sequence joins TRBV27 and TRBJ2-7; TCRdb gives TRBD1 as the D gene, but with no DNA this cannot be confirmed. Germline V gene sequence: CDR1 MNHEY, CDR2 SMNVEV (reference sequence). The CDR3 runs 13 residues.